Listed below are T cell receptor beta chains from one sample, sequenced in a study of T cell repertoires in cytomegalovirus infection. TCRdb re-analysed the reads in MiXCR, keeping a single row per CDR3 protein. The data contain 340,000 or so distinct CDR3 sequences, roughly 25% of them singletons. No antigen is known for these receptors. The sequencing here drew on cultured PBMCs, taken from culture after CMV antigen stimulation. These receptors were obtained from a human donor in good health (CMV status not recorded). Some clones in this sample may be carry-over from other donors' samples. Both conserved end residues are part of each CDR3. D genes are given only for firm matches. Part of the rows lack a size; the others show once, few, many or a class for expanded clones.

CDR3 DNA	CDR3 protein	D gene	V gene	J gene	clone size
TGTGCCAGCACCGGGCAGGGTTGGTACGAGCAGTACTTC	CASTGQGWYEQYF	NA	TRBV2	TRBJ2-7	NA
TGTGCCAGCAGAATAAATACAGGGAAAGTGGGTAATTCACCCCTCCACTTT	CASRINTGKVGNSPLHF	NA	TRBV6-5	TRBJ1-6	few
TGTGCCAGCAGCCGAGGAGGGGAGTTCCCCGACTACATTCTCCACTTT	CASSRGGEFPDYILHF	NA	TRBV5-4	TRBJ1-6	few
TGTGCCAGCAGCTTGGCCCTAGCGGGAGGTCGAGCAGATACGCAGTATTTT	CASSLALAGGRADTQYF	TRBD2	TRBV7-6	TRBJ2-3	NA
TGTGCCACCAGTGACAGCCTAAGGCGCAGCTCCTACAATGAGCAGTTCTTC	CATSDSLRRSSYNEQFF	NA	TRBV24-1	TRBJ2-1	few
TGTGCCAGCAGCTTAGCACTAAGCAATGAGCAGTTCTTC	CASSLALSNEQFF	NA	TRBV7-2	TRBJ2-1	few
TGCAGTGCAAGGGACGGCGCCAACTATGGCTACACCTTC	CSARDGANYGYTF	NA	TRBV20-1	TRBJ1-2	few
TGCAGTACTACTGACAGGGGGCCCGGTGGTAATCAGCCCCAGCATTTT	CSTTDRGPGGNQPQHF	TRBD1	TRBV20-1	TRBJ1-5	many
TGTGCCAGCAGCCTGGGCAGGGATCTGCTTGAAGAGACCCAGTACTTC	CASSLGRDLLEETQYF	NA	TRBV7-2	TRBJ2-5	NA
TGTGCCAGCAGTTTAGCATGGGACAGAAGTTCCAATGAGCAGTTCTTC	CASSLAWDRSSNEQFF	TRBD1	TRBV28	TRBJ2-1	NA
TGTGCCAGCAGCCCAAAACCAGACAGGAACTATGGCTACACCTTC	CASSPKPDRNYGYTF	NA	TRBV9	TRBJ1-2	few
TGTGCCAGCAGTGAGTCCGGGACAGGGGGCCTCGAGCAGTACTTC	CASSESGTGGLEQYF	TRBD1	TRBV2	TRBJ2-7	NA
TGCGCCAGCAGCCAAGCCTCGACTAGCGCGGGCGCCTACAATGAGCAGTTCTTC	CASSQASTSAGAYNEQFF	TRBD2	TRBV4-1	TRBJ2-1	NA
TGTGCCAGCAGTTTTCAACAGGGGATCCCCTATGGCTACACCTTC	CASSFQQGIPYGYTF	TRBD1	TRBV12-3/TRBV12-4	TRBJ1-2	NA
TGTGCCAGCAGCGCCCTTCTTGGGGGTCCAAGAAATGAGCAGTTCTTC	CASSALLGGPRNEQFF	NA	TRBV9	TRBJ2-1	NA
TGCAGTGCTAGAGTCCCTGCCAGCAATCAGCCCCAGCATTTT	CSARVPASNQPQHF	NA	TRBV20-1	TRBJ1-5	few
TGCGCCAGCAGCTTGGGGTCTGGCAGGGGGCCACAAGAGACCCAGTACTTC	CASSLGSGRGPQETQYF	TRBD1	TRBV5-1	TRBJ2-5	few
TGCGCCAGCAGCCAAGATCCAAGGGGCTCCTACGAGCAGTACTTC	CASSQDPRGSYEQYF	NA	TRBV4-1	TRBJ2-7	few
TGTGCCAGCAGCTCTCAGGGGGGGTCTGGAAACACCATATATTTT	CASSSQGGSGNTIYF	TRBD1	TRBV7-9	TRBJ1-3	NA
TGTGCCAGCAGTCCCCCGGGACTAGCGGGAGCCTTGAGAGAAAACACTCAGTACTTC	CASSPPGLAGALRENTQYF	TRBD2	TRBV12-3/TRBV12-4	TRBJ2-4	NA
TGTGCCAGCAGCGCGGGACTAGCAGAAAAAGAGACCCAGTACTTC	CASSAGLAEKETQYF	TRBD2	TRBV5-4	TRBJ2-5	few
NA	CASSSSRAPNYGYTF	NA	TRBV6-6	TRBJ1-2	few
TGTGCCAGCAGCTCACCACGGACAGCCGGGGAGCTGTTTTTT	CASSSPRTAGELFF	NA	TRBV7-6	TRBJ2-2	NA
TGTGCCAGTAGAAACGAACAGGCCGGGAACACTGAAGCTTTCTTT	CASRNEQAGNTEAFF	NA	TRBV19	TRBJ1-1	few
TGTGCCAGTAGTATAGCCAGTTTAAATGAAAAACTGTTTTTT	CASSIASLNEKLFF	NA	TRBV19	TRBJ1-4	NA
TGTGCCATCAGTGCTCAACAGGCCCCGGGACACACCATATATTTT	CAISAQQAPGHTIYF	NA	TRBV10-3	TRBJ1-3	many
TGCGCCAGCAGCCAGTCACAGGGGCCGAGCACAGATACGCAGTATTTT	CASSQSQGPSTDTQYF	TRBD1	TRBV4-1	TRBJ2-3	NA
TGTGCCAGCAGCACAGGGACAGCTATGAACACTGAAGCTTTCTTT	CASSTGTAMNTEAFF	TRBD1	TRBV7-9	TRBJ1-1	NA
TGTGCCAGCACCGAGACAGGGGGCTTAGTCGAGCAGTACTTC	CASTETGGLVEQYF	TRBD1	TRBV6-5	TRBJ2-7	few
TGTGCCAGCAGTCCGGGACAGGGGGTTAATGGCTACACCTTC	CASSPGQGVNGYTF	TRBD1	TRBV12-3/TRBV12-4	TRBJ1-2	NA
TGCAGCGCGCTTGGATTGGCGGATTCTAGCACAGATACGCAGTATTTT	CSALGLADSSTDTQYF	NA	TRBV29-1	TRBJ2-3	once
TGTGCCAGCAGCTTAGTCCTGGGGGAGTCCCAAGAGACCCAGTACTTC	CASSLVLGESQETQYF	NA	TRBV7-2	TRBJ2-5	few
TGTGCCAGCAACCGCCGGAGGCAAACCACAGATACGCAGTATTTT	CASNRRRQTTDTQYF	NA	TRBV12-3/TRBV12-4	TRBJ2-3	NA
TGTGCCAGCAGCTCCGATGTATCCAATGAGCAGTTCTTC	CASSSDVSNEQFF	NA	TRBV7-9	TRBJ2-1	few
TGTGCCAGCAGCCAGGCGGGGACCGGGGAGCTGTTTTTT	CASSQAGTGELFF	NA	TRBV7-2	TRBJ2-2	NA
TGCAGTGCTAGAAACCCTAGCGGGAGTCGTGGTGGCACAGATACGCAGTATTTT	CSARNPSGSRGGTDTQYF	TRBD2	TRBV20-1	TRBJ2-3	few
TGTGCCAGCAGCACGAGATACCAGGGAGGGGGCTACACCTTC	CASSTRYQGGGYTF	NA	TRBV7-8	TRBJ1-2	many
TGTGCCAGCAGTTTCGACTCAGACAGGGCTGAAGAAAAACTGTTTTTT	CASSFDSDRAEEKLFF	TRBD1	TRBV6-6	TRBJ1-4	NA
TGTGCCAGTCTTCGTGCAGGCGCAGATACGCAGTATTTT	CASLRAGADTQYF	NA	TRBV27	TRBJ2-3	few
TGCGCCAGCAGCCAAGATATCATTATCTGGACTGAAGCTTTCTTT	CASSQDIIIWTEAFF	NA	TRBV4-1	TRBJ1-1	NA
TGTGCCAGCAGCTGGGTGAACACTGAAGCTTTCTTT	CASSWVNTEAFF	NA	TRBV7-2	TRBJ1-1	many
TGTGCCAGCAGTCGAGCTTGGGATACGCAGTATTTT	CASSRAWDTQYF	NA	TRBV12-3/TRBV12-4	TRBJ2-3	many
TGTGCCAGTAGTATCCCGGGCACAGATACGCAGTATTTT	CASSIPGTDTQYF	NA	TRBV19	TRBJ2-3	once
TGTGCCAGCAGCACCCGGACAGGGTGGAATGAGCAGTTCTTC	CASSTRTGWNEQFF	TRBD1	TRBV5-6	TRBJ2-1	few
TGTGCCAGCAGCTTATTTGCGAGGCCTGCAACTAATGAAAAACTGTTTTTT	CASSLFARPATNEKLFF	NA	TRBV11-2	TRBJ1-4	many
TGTGCCAGCAGCCTCAGTCGGGCTAATGAAAAACTGTTTTTT	CASSLSRANEKLFF	NA	TRBV7-6	TRBJ1-4	once
TGTGCCAGCAGTGGGACAAGCAATCAGCCCCAGCATTTT	CASSGTSNQPQHF	NA	TRBV12-3/TRBV12-4	TRBJ1-5	NA
TGTGCCAGCAGCTTAGCTAGCCCTTACTACGAGCAGTACTTC	CASSLASPYYEQYF	NA	TRBV7-2	TRBJ2-7	NA
TGTGCCAGCTTAGGTCTATTGGGGGTTGGTTCACCCCTCCACTTT	CASLGLLGVGSPLHF	NA	TRBV27	TRBJ1-6	NA
TGTGCCAGCAGCTTGGTTTTAGGCAACAATGAGCAGTTCTTC	CASSLVLGNNEQFF	NA	TRBV7-2	TRBJ2-1	many
TGCGCCAGCAGTGAGGGGCGCGGGACTGAAGCTTTCTTT	CASSEGRGTEAFF	NA	TRBV10-2	TRBJ1-1	NA
TGTGCCAGCAGTCTCAGGGGGCGCATCTATGGCTACACCTTC	CASSLRGRIYGYTF	TRBD1	TRBV12-3/TRBV12-4	TRBJ1-2	many
TGTGCCAGCAGTTTAGTGGGACTAGCGGGAGGTAAAACAGATACGCAGTATTTT	CASSLVGLAGGKTDTQYF	TRBD2	TRBV27	TRBJ2-3	few
TGTGCCAGCAGCTTAGAGCTGAACTACTATGGCTACACCTTC	CASSLELNYYGYTF	NA	TRBV7-2	TRBJ1-2	NA